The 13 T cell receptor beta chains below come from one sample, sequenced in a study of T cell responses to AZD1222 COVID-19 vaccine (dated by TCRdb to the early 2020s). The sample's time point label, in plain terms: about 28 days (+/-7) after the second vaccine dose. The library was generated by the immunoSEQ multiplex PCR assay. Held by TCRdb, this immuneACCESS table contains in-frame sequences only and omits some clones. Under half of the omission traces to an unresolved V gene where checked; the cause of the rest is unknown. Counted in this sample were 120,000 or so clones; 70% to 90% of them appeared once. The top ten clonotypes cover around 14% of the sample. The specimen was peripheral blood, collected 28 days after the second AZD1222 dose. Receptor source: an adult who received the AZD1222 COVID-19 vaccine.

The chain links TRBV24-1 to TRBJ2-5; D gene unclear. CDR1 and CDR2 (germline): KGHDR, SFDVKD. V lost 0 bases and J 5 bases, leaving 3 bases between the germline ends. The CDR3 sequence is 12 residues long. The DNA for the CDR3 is TGTGCCACCAGTGATTTGGGGGAGACCCAGTACTTC. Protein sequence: CATSDLGETQYF.

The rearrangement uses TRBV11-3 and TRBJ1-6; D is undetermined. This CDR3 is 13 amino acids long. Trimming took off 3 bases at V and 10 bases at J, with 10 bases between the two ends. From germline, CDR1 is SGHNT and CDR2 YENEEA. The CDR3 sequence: CASSFLGGSPLHF. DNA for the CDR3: TGTGCCAGCAGCTTTCTAGGTGGGTCACCCCTCCACTTT.

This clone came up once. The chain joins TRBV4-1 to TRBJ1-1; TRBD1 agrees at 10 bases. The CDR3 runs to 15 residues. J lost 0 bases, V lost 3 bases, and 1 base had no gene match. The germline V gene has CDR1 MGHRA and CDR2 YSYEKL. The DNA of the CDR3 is TGCGCCAGCAGCCAGGGACAGGGGATGAACACTGAAGCTTTCTTT. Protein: CASSQGQGMNTEAFF.

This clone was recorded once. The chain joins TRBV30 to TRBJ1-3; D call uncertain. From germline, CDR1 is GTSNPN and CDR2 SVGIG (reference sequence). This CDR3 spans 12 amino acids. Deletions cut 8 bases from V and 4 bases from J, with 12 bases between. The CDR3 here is CARSTVGNTIYF. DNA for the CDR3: TGTGCCCGGTCAACAGTCGGAAACACCATATATTTT.

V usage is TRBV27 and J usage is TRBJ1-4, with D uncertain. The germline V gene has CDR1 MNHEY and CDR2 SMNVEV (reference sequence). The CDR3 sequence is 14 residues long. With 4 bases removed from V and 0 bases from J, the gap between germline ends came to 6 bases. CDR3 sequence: CASSWRATNEKLFF. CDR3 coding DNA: TGTGCCAGCAGTTGGAGAGCAACTAATGAAAAACTGTTTTTT.

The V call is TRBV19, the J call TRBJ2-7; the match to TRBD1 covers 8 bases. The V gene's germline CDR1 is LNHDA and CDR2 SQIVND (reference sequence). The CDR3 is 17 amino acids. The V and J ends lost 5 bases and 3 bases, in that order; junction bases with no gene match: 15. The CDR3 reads CASSASFPGTGRYEQYF. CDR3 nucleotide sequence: TGTGCCAGTAGTGCCTCCTTCCCCGGGACAGGACGCTACGAGCAGTACTTC.

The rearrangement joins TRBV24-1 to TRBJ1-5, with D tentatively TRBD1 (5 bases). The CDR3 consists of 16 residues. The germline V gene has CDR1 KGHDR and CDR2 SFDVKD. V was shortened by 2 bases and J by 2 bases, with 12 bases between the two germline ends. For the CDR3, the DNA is TGTGCCACCAGTGATTCGGGGGGGGTGGGCAATCAGCCCCAGCATTTT. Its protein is CATSDSGGVGNQPQHF.

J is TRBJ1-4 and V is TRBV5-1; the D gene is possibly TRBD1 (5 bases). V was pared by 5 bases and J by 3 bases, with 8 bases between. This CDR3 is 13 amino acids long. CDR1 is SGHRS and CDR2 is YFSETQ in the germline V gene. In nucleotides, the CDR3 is TGCGCCAGCAGAGAAGGGGCTAATGAAAAACTGTTTTTT. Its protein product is CASREGANEKLFF.

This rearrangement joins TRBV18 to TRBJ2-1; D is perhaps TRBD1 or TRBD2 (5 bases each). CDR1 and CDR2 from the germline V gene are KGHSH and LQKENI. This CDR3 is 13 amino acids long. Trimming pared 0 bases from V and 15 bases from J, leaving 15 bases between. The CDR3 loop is CASSPPGPSVPFF. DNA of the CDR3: TGTGCCAGCTCACCACCGGGACCTTCGGTGCCGTTCTTC.

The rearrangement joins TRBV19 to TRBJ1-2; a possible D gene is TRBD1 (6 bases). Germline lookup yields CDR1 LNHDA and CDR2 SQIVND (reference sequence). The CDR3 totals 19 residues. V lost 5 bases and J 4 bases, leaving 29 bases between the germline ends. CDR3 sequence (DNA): TGTGCCAGTAGTTCACCCCTTACCCTACAGGGCCCCCTACGCTATGGCTACACCTTC. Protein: CASSSPLTLQGPLRYGYTF.

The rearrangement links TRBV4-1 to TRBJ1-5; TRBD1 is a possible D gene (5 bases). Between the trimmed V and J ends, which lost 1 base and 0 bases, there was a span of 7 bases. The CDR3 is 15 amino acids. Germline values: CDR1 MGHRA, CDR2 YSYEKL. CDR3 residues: CASSQGQYSNQPQHF. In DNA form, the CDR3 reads TGCGCCAGCAGCCAAGGACAGTATAGCAATCAGCCCCAGCATTTT.

The CDR3 bases are TGCGCCAGCAGCTCTTTTGTTGGGGGGAACACCGGGGAGCTGTTTTTT. It yields the protein CASSSFVGGNTGELFF. The chain has TRBV5-1 and TRBJ2-2, with D tentatively TRBD1 or TRBD2 (5 bases each). This CDR3 has 16 residues. V dropped 3 bases and J dropped 1 base, with 13 bases sitting between them. Per germline, CDR1 SGHRS and CDR2 YFSETQ.

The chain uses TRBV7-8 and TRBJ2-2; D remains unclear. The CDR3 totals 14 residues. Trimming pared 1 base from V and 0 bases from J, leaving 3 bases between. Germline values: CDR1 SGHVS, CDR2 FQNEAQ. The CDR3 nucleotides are TGTGCCAGCAGCTTAGAAACGAACACCGGGGAGCTGTTTTTT. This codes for CASSLETNTGELFF.